These T cell receptor beta chains were read from a single sample in a study of naive and memory T cell subsets. TCRdb processed the UMI-ligation and nested PCR reads anew with MiXCR; each CDR3 protein has one entry. The sample shows roughly 140,000 distinct CDR3 sequences, about 15% of them seen only once. The sample taken for sequencing was naive CD4+ T cells from blood. The receptor set was obtained from a human donor in good health. The CDR3 runs from the conserved cysteine through the conserved F or W. D genes are given only for firm matches. A row's size may be missing; if present it is once, few, many or a size class.

d_call	clone_size	v_call	j_call	cdr3_aa	cdr3_nt
-	-	TRBV5-1	TRBJ2-1	CASSFNGRNNEQFF	TGCGCCAGCAGCTTTAACGGAAGAAACAATGAGCAGTTCTTC
-	few	TRBV10-3	TRBJ1-2	CAISEDRLYGYTF	TGTGCCATCAGTGAGGACAGACTCTATGGCTACACCTTC
TRBD1	-	TRBV6-1	TRBJ1-5	CASSEMTGPQPQHF	TGTGCCAGCAGTGAAATGACAGGGCCTCAGCCCCAGCATTTT
-	few	TRBV20-1	TRBJ2-5	CSARSRGGETQYF	TGCAGTGCTAGATCCAGGGGTGGGGAGACCCAGTACTTC
TRBD2	few	TRBV7-6	TRBJ2-1	CASSSSGQQFF	TGTGCCAGCAGCTCTAGCGGCCAGCAGTTCTTC
-	-	TRBV7-6	TRBJ2-3	CASSQGWSGRPSTDTQYF	TGTGCCAGCAGCCAGGGGTGGTCGGGAAGACCTAGCACAGATACGCAGTATTTT
-	-	TRBV9	TRBJ1-1	CASSVDETYFLNTEAFF	TGTGCCAGCAGCGTAGACGAGACATACTTTTTGAACACTGAAGCTTTCTTT
TRBD2	-	TRBV4-2	TRBJ2-3	CASSQDPSGRAGDTQYF	TGTGCCAGCAGCCAAGACCCCAGCGGGAGGGCCGGGGATACGCAGTATTTT
-	-	TRBV5-4	TRBJ2-7	CASSLAGIHEQYF	TGTGCCAGCAGCTTGGCGGGGATCCACGAGCAGTACTTC
-	-	TRBV11-2	TRBJ2-5	CASSMELQGREETQYF	TGTGCCAGCAGCATGGAATTGCAGGGTCGTGAAGAGACCCAGTACTTC
-	-	TRBV12-3/TRBV12-4	TRBJ2-1	CASSLPAVSLDEQFF	TGTGCCAGCAGTTTGCCAGCGGTTAGCTTAGATGAGCAGTTCTTC
-	-	TRBV19	TRBJ1-1	CASSKSGGGTEAFF	TGTGCCAGTAGTAAGTCTGGGGGCGGTACTGAAGCTTTCTTT
TRBD1	few	TRBV12-3/TRBV12-4	TRBJ2-6	CASSRRGTGANVLTF	TGTGCCAGCAGTCGCAGGGGGACTGGGGCCAACGTCCTGACTTTC
-	few	TRBV11-2	TRBJ2-7	CASSPLTIHEQYF	TGTGCCAGCAGCCCCCTGACGATTCACGAGCAGTACTTC
TRBD1	-	TRBV24-1	TRBJ2-5	CATSDSNRGGQETQYF	TGTGCCACCAGTGATTCCAACAGGGGCGGCCAAGAGACCCAGTACTTC
-	many	TRBV2	TRBJ2-7	CASKRTDNSYEQYF	TGTGCCAGCAAAAGGACAGACAATTCCTACGAGCAGTACTTC
-	few	TRBV20-1	TRBJ1-4	CSASRGLNEKLFF	TGCAGTGCTAGCCGGGGTCTTAATGAAAAACTGTTTTTT
TRBD1	-	TRBV10-3	TRBJ2-7	CAISERTGEQYF	TGTGCCATCAGTGAAAGGACAGGGGAGCAGTACTTC
TRBD1	-	TRBV27	TRBJ1-6	CASSLTGVPYNSPLHF	TGTGCCAGCAGTTTGACAGGGGTCCCATATAATTCACCCCTCCACTTT
-	few	TRBV28	TRBJ2-7	CASRSTGSSYEQYF	TGTGCCAGCAGAAGTACAGGGAGCTCCTACGAGCAGTACTTC
-	-	TRBV9	TRBJ1-3	CASSVGTLHSGNTIYF	TGTGCCAGCAGCGTAGGAACTTTACACTCTGGAAACACCATATATTTT
TRBD1	-	TRBV5-4	TRBJ1-2	CASSLGTGVSNYGYTF	TGTGCCAGCAGCTTGGGGACAGGGGTGTCTAACTATGGCTACACCTTC
-	-	TRBV30	TRBJ2-1	CARGDAYNEQFF	TGTGCAAGGGGAGACGCGTACAATGAGCAGTTCTTC
-	-	TRBV7-2	TRBJ1-1	CASSLALEAEAFF	TGTGCCAGCAGCTTAGCGCTGGAGGCCGAAGCTTTCTTT
-	-	TRBV20-1	TRBJ2-3	CSATPYGGSTDTQYF	TGCAGTGCCACCCCCTATGGGGGTAGCACAGATACGCAGTATTTT
-	-	TRBV29-1	TRBJ1-5	CSAGGRGQPQHF	TGCAGCGCGGGAGGAAGGGGCCAGCCCCAGCATTTT
TRBD1	-	TRBV18	TRBJ1-1	CASSPPGTGSTEAFF	TGTGCCAGCTCACCTCCCGGGACAGGGAGCACTGAAGCTTTCTTT
TRBD1	few	TRBV12-3/TRBV12-4	TRBJ2-1	CASSFDGTGDNEQFF	TGTGCCAGCAGTTTTGATGGGACAGGGGACAATGAGCAGTTCTTC
TRBD2	few	TRBV4-2	TRBJ2-5	CATGGLSGIETQYF	TGTGCCACCGGAGGACTAAGCGGGATAGAGACCCAGTACTTC
-	-	TRBV5-5	TRBJ2-1	CASSSIPQGEQFF	TGTGCCAGCAGCTCCATACCCCAAGGGGAGCAGTTCTTC
TRBD2	once	TRBV15	TRBJ2-1	CVTSYGLELNEQFF	TGTGTCACCAGCTACGGACTAGAACTAAATGAGCAGTTCTTC
-	-	TRBV28	TRBJ1-6	CASRGSGTANNSPLHF	TGTGCCAGCAGAGGGTCCGGGACGGCGAATAATTCACCCCTCCACTTT
-	-	TRBV7-9	TRBJ2-6	CASSFYTPGANVLTF	TGTGCCAGCAGCTTCTACACCCCTGGGGCCAACGTCCTGACTTTC
-	-	TRBV2	TRBJ2-1	CASSVGGPYNEQFF	TGTGCCAGCAGTGTCGGCGGTCCCTACAATGAGCAGTTCTTC
-	many	TRBV10-3	TRBJ2-2	CAIKGGGSNTGELFF	TGTGCCATCAAAGGGGGAGGGTCGAACACCGGGGAGCTGTTTTTT
-	few	TRBV12-3/TRBV12-4	TRBJ1-2	CASSLIGQDSGYTF	TGTGCCAGCAGTTTAATAGGGCAGGACTCAGGCTACACCTTC
-	-	TRBV3-1	TRBJ2-7	CASSQDPRDFLYEQYF	TGTGCCAGCAGCCAGGACCCTCGGGACTTTTTATACGAGCAGTACTTC
TRBD1	-	TRBV20-1	TRBJ1-1	CSAIPVMGDRVNTEAFF	TGCAGTGCTATCCCTGTCATGGGGGACAGAGTTAACACTGAAGCTTTCTTT
-	-	TRBV12-3/TRBV12-4	TRBJ2-7	CASTFRDRYEQYF	TGTGCCAGCACTTTCCGGGACCGCTACGAGCAGTACTTC
-	-	TRBV7-2	TRBJ2-5	CASSLVQQETQYF	TGTGCCAGCAGCTTAGTTCAACAAGAGACCCAGTACTTC
TRBD1	-	TRBV12-3/TRBV12-4	TRBJ2-3	CASSLDRGNTDTQYF	TGTGCCAGCAGTCTCGACAGGGGGAACACAGATACGCAGTATTTT